The present T cell receptor beta chain was sequenced within a study of T cells in Graves' hyperthyroidism and ophthalmopathy. It was RNA transcripts that yielded the amplified TCR beta CDR3 regions. HTBI primers were used for first-round RT-PCR of the TCR CDR3. TCRdb processed the multiplex PCR reads anew with MiXCR; each CDR3 protein has one entry. The sample includes about 660,000 distinct CDR3 sequences, just under 45% seen only once; the top ten take less than 9.5%. The study based diagnoses on clinical symptoms, serum thyroxine and TRAb, thyroid ultrasound and orbital computed tomography. V lost 3 bases to trimming and J lost 0 bases, with 11 bases between them. The CDR3 contains 16 residues. Germline V gene lookup returns CDR1 PRHDT and CDR2 FYEKMQ (reference sequence).

The TCR sequence derives from an adult man with Graves' disease, either hyperthyroidism or ophthalmopathy (not recorded which). The chain uses TRBV13 and TRBJ1-4; D call uncertain. Sequenced input: peripheral blood or thyroid tissue (not recorded which). In DNA, the CDR3 is TGTGCCAGCAGCTTCGGGCTGGGAACAACTAATGAAAAACTGTTTTTT. Translation gives CASSFGLGTTNEKLFF. The full variable domain, with the rest looked up from reference TRBV13 and TRBJ1-4, is AAGVIQSPRHLIKEKRETATLKCYPIPRHDTVYWYQQGPGQDPQFLISFYEKMQSDKGSIPDRFSAQQFSDYHSELNMSSLELGDSALYFCASSFGLGTTNEKLFFGSGTQLSVL.